This T cell receptor beta chain was identified in a study of blood T cells in healthy people across ages. About the study: Template switching caught about one barcoded beta molecule for each two T cells.

CDR1 is MGHRA, CDR2 YSYEKL, per germline. The CDR3 loop spans 15 amino acids. In regard to this clonotype: An end of the junction differs from the germline gene, which may be a read error.

It was with a sample-barcoded 5' primer and a J-beta primer mix that a second PCR of roughly 7 to 12 cycles was run. Each CDR3 protein is one row after TCRdb ran MiXCR on the 5' RACE reads. The sample includes 850,000 to 1,300,000 distinct CDR3 sequences, under 45% seen only once; the top ten take 18%. V and J are TRBV4-1 and TRBJ2-3; 10 bases map to TRBD2. Sequences were obtained from blood. The sequence was collected from a woman aged 60-75 years in good health. Here the CDR3 reads CASSMRTSGTGTQYF. In DNA, the CDR3 is TGCGCCAGCAGCATGCGGACTAGCGGCACAGGTACGCAGTATTTT.